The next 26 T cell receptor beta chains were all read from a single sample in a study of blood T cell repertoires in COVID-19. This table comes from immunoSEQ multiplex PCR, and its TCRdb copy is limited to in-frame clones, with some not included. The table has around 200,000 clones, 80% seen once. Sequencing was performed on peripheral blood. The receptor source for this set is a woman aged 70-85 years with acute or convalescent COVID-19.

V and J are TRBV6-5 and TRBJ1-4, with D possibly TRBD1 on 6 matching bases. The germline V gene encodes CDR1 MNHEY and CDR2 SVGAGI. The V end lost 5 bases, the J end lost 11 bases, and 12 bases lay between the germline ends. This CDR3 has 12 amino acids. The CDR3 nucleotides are TGTGCCAGCAGTCCTGACAGGTCTAAACTGTTTTTT. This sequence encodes CASSPDRSKLFF.

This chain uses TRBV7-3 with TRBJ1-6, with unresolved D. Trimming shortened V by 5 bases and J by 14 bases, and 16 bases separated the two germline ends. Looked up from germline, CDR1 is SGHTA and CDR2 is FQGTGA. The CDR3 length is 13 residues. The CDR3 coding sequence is TGTGCCAGCAGCCCCACCCCATCGGGGACCCTCCACTTT. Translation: CASSPTPSGTLHF.

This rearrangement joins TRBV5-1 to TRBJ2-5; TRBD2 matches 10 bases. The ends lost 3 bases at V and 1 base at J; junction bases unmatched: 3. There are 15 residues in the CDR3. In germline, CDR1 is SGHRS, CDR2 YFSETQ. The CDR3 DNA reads TGCGCCAGCAGCTCCGGACTAGCGGCCCAAGAGACCCAGTACTTC. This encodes CASSSGLAAQETQYF.

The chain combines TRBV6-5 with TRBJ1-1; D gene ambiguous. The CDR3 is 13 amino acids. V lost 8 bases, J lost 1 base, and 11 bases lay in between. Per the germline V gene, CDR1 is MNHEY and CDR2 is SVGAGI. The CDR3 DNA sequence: TGTGCCAGCTCGCAACAGAGGAACACTGAAGCTTTCTTT. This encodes CASSQQRNTEAFF.

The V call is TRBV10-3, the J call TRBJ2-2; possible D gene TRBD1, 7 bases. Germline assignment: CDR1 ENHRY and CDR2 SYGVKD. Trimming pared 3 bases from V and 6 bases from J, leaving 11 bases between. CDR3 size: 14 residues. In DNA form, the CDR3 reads TGTGCCATCAGTGACCGCAGGGGGGCCGGGGAGCTGTTTTTT. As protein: CAISDRRGAGELFF.

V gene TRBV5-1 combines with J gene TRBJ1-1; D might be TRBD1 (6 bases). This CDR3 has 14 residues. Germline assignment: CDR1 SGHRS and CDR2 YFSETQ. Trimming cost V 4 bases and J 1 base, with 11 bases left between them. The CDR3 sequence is CASSQGHPNTEAFF. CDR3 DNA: TGCGCCAGCAGCCAGGGACACCCGAACACTGAAGCTTTCTTT.

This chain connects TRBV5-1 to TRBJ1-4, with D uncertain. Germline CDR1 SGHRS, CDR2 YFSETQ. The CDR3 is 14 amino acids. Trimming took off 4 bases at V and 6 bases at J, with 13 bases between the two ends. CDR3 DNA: TGCGCCAGCAGCCCGGGAGCCGGGGATGAAAAACTGTTTTTT. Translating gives CASSPGAGDEKLFF. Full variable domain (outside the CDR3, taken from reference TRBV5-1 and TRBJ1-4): KAGVTQTPRYLIKTRGQQVTLSCSPISGHRSVSWYQQTPGQGLQFLFEYFSETQRNKGNFPGRFSGRQFSNSRSEMNVSTLELGDSALYLCASSPGAGDEKLFFGSGTQLSVL.

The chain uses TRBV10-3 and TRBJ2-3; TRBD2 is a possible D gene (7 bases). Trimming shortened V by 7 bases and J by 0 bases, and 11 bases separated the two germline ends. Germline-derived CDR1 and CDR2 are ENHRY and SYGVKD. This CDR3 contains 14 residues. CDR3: CAIKGGLSTDTQYF. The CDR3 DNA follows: TGTGCCATCAAGGGGGGGTTAAGCACAGATACGCAGTATTTT.

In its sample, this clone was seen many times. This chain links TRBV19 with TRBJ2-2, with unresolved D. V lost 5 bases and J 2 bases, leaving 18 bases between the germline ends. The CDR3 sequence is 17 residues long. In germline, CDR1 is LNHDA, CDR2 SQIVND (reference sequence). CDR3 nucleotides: TGTGCCAGTAGTTTATTTGCTCCCAGGATCAACACCGGGGAGCTGTTTTTT. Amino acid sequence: CASSLFAPRINTGELFF.

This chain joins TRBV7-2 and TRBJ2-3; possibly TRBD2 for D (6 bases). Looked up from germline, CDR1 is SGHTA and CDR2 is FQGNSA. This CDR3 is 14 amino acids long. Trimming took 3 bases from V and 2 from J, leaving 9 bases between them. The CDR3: CASSLGLLTDTQYF. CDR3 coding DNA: TGTGCCAGCAGCTTGGGACTTCTCACAGATACGCAGTATTTT. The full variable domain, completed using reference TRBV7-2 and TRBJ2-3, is GAGVSQSPSNKVTEKGKDVELRCDPISGHTALYWYRQSLGQGLEFLIYFQGNSAPDKSGLPSDRFSAERTGGSVSTLTIQRTQQEDSAVYLCASSLGLLTDTQYFGPGTRLTVL.

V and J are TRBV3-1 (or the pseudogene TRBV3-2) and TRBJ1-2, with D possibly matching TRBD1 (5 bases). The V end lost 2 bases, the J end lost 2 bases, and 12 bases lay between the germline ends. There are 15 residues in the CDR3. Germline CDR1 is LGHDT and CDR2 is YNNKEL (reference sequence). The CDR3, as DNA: TGTGCCAGCAGCCAACTGGGGGGGGTAAACTATGGCTACACCTTC. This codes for CASSQLGGVNYGYTF.

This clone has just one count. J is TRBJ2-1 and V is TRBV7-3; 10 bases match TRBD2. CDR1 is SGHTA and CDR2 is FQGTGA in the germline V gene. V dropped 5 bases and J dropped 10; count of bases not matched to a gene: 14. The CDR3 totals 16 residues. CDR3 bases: TGTGCCAGCAGCCCCTCTAGCGGGAGTCCCCCGTGGGAGCAGTTCTTC. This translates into CASSPSSGSPPWEQFF. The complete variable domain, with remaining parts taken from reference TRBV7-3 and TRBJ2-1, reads GAGVSQTPSNKVTEKGKYVELRCDPISGHTALYWYRQSLGQGPEFLIYFQGTGAADDSGLPNDRFFAVRPEGSVSTLKIQRTERGDSAVYLCASSPSSGSPPWEQFFGPGTRLTVL.

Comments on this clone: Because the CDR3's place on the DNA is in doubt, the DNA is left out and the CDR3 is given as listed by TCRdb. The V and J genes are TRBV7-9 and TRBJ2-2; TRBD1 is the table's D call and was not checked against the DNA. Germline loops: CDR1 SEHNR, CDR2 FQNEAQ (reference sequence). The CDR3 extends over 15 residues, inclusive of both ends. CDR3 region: CANPGAVMTPGSCFF.

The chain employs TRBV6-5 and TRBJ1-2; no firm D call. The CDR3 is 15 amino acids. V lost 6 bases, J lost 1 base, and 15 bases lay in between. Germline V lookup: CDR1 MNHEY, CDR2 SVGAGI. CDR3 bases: TGTGCCAGCAGCCTAGCGTTCCAGGATAACTATGGCTACACCTTC. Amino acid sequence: CASSLAFQDNYGYTF.

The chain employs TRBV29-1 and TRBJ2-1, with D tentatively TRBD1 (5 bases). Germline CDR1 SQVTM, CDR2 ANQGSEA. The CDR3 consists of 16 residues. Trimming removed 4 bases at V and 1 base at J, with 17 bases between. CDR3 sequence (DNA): TGCAGCGTTGGCTTTTCTTGGACATCGTCCTACAATGAGCAGTTCTTC. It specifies CSVGFSWTSSYNEQFF.

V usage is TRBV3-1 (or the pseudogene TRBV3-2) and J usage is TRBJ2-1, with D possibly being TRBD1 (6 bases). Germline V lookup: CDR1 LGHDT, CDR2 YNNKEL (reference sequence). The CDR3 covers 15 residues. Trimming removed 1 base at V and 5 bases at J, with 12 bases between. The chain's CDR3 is CASSQGWRTDNEQFF. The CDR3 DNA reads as TGTGCCAGCAGCCAAGGGTGGCGGACAGACAATGAGCAGTTCTTC.

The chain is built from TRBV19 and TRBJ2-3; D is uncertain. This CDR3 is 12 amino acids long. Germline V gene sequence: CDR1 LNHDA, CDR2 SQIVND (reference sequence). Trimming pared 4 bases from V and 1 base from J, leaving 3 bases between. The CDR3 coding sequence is TGTGCCAGTAGTACCGGCACAGATACGCAGTATTTT. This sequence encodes CASSTGTDTQYF.

The CDR3 loop reads CASIREGAGELFF. The CDR3 DNA reads TGTGCCAGTATCCGGGAGGGCGCCGGGGAGCTGTTTTTT. The chain joins TRBV19 to TRBJ2-2, with 8 bases identical to TRBD2. The CDR3 totals 13 residues. V trimming: 7 bases; J trimming: 6 bases; junction bases outside the gene matches: 4. Per germline, CDR1 LNHDA and CDR2 SQIVND (reference sequence). Full variable domain (missing parts from reference TRBV19 and TRBJ2-2): DGGITQSPKYLFRKEGQNVTLSCEQNLNHDAMYWYRQDPGQGLRLIYYSQIVNDFQKGDIAEGYSVSREKKESFPLTVTSAQKNPTAFYLCASIREGAGELFFGEGSRLTVL.

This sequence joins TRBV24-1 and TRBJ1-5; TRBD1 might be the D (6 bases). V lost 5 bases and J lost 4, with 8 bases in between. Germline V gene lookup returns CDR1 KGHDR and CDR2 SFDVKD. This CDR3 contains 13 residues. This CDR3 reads CATSGQGNQPQHF. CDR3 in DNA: TGTGCCACCAGTGGCCAGGGGAATCAGCCCCAGCATTTT.

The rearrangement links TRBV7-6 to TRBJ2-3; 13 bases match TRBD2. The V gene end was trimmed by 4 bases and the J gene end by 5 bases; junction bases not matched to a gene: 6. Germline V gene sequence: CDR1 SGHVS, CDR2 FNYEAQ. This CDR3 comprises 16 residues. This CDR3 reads CASSYTGTSGIDTQYF. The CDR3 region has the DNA TGTGCCAGCAGCTACACAGGGACTAGCGGGATAGATACGCAGTATTTT.

The CDR3 loop is CASSSEETSDGYTF. For the CDR3, the DNA is TGTGCCAGCAGCTCGGAGGAGACGAGTGATGGCTACACCTTC. The V call is TRBV7-9, the J call TRBJ1-2, with D uncertain. Germline assignment: CDR1 SEHNR and CDR2 FQNEAQ (reference sequence). The CDR3 has 14 amino acids. Trimming left V 4 bases short and J 6 bases short, with 15 bases between.

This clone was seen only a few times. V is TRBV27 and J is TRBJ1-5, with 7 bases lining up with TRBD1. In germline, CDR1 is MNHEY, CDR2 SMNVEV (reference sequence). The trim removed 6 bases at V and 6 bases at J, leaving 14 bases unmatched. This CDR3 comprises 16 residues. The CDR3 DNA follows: TGTGCCAGCAGCCCCTATGGCAGGGGGGATCGTCAGCCCCAGCATTTT. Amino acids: CASSPYGRGDRQPQHF.

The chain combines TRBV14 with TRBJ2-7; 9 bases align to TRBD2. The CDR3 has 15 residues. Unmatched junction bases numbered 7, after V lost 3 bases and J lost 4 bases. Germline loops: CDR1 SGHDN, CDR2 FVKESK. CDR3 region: CASSHRPGLAYEQYF. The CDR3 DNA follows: TGTGCCAGCAGCCACAGACCGGGACTAGCTTACGAGCAGTACTTC.

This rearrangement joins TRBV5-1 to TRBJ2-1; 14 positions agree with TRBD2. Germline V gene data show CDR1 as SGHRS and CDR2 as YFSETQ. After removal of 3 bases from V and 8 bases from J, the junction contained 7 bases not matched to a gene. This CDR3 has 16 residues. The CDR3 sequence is CASSSQTSGRGHEQFF. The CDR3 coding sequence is TGCGCCAGCAGCTCCCAGACTAGCGGGAGGGGCCATGAGCAGTTCTTC.

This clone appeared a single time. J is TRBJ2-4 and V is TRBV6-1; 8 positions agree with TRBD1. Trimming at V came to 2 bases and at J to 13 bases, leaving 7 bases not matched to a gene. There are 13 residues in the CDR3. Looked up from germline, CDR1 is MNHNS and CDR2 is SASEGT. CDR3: CASSEPGQVLQYF. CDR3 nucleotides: TGTGCCAGCAGTGAACCGGGACAGGTTTTACAGTACTTC.

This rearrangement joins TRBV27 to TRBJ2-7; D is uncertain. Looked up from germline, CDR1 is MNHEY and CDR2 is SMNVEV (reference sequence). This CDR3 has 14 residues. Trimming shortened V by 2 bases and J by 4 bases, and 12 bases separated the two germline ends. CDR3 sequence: CASSLVPTKYEQYF. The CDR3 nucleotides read TGTGCCAGCAGTTTAGTCCCTACCAAATACGAGCAGTACTTC.